The 20 T cell receptor beta chains in this list originate from one sample, sequenced in a study of OX40 agonist ivuxolimab in advanced cancers. Clones were read by immunoSEQ multiplex PCR, and TCRdb kept only the in-frame ones, dropping some. The table has more than 50,000 clones, about four fifths seen once. This specimen was CD4+ or CD8+ T cells sorted from blood, taken in a trial of the OX40 agonist ivuxolimab. These receptors came from an adult with an advanced solid tumor such as melanoma, head and neck, liver or kidney cancer.

The chain's CDR3 is CAISESRGDFAKNIQYF. CDR3 bases: TGTGCCATCAGTGAGTCGAGAGGGGACTTCGCCAAAAACATTCAGTACTTC. This rearrangement joins TRBV10-3 to TRBJ2-4, with a weak D call TRBD2 (6 bases). Germline CDR1 is ENHRY and CDR2 is SYGVKD. The V gene lost 0 bases and the J gene lost 1 base, with 13 bases spanning the gap. The CDR3 covers 17 residues.

V usage is TRBV9 and J usage is TRBJ2-3; TRBD2 agrees at 11 bases. The CDR3 is 16 amino acids. V was pared by 2 bases and J by 2 bases, with 4 bases of the junction left unmatched. The germline CDR1 and CDR2 sequences are SGDLS and YYNGEE. Written as DNA, the CDR3 is TGTGCCAGCAGCGTGCGACTAGCGGGGAACACAGATACGCAGTATTTT. It specifies CASSVRLAGNTDTQYF.

This clone was recorded once. In the same sample, other DNA sequences code for this CDR3. V usage is TRBV2 and J usage is TRBJ1-5; D remains unclear. The CDR3 sequence is 17 residues long. Per the germline V gene, CDR1 is SNHLY and CDR2 is FYNNEI. V gave up 1 base and J gave up 6 bases, with 19 bases separating them. The CDR3 nucleotides read TGTGCCAGCAGTGAAGGACGAGTTGTAGGGCGGGGTCAGCCCCAGCATTTT. The encoded protein is CASSEGRVVGRGQPQHF.

This chain uses TRBV27 with TRBJ2-1; D is unresolved. Looked up from germline, CDR1 is MNHEY and CDR2 is SMNVEV (reference sequence). This CDR3 is 15 amino acids long. V was trimmed by 6 bases and J by 5 bases, leaving 17 bases between them. The CDR3 coding sequence is TGTGCCAGCAGCCGCGAGGACCCAGCTAACAATGAGCAGTTCTTC. Its protein product is CASSREDPANNEQFF.

The chain couples TRBV5-1 to TRBJ2-6, with D possibly TRBD1 on 7 matching bases. Germline CDR1 SGHRS, CDR2 YFSETQ. Trimming shortened V by 4 bases and J by 4 bases, and 12 bases separated the two germline ends. The CDR3 contains 15 residues. The CDR3 reads CASSGGTAGANVLTF. The CDR3 nucleotides are TGCGCCAGCAGCGGGGGGACAGCCGGGGCCAACGTCCTGACTTTC.

CDR3 loop: CASSLDLGTADTGELFF. As DNA, the CDR3 is TGTGCCAGCAGCTTAGATCTAGGGACTGCAGACACCGGGGAGCTGTTTTTT. This sequence joins TRBV11-3 and TRBJ2-2; tentative D call: TRBD2 (6 bases). The V gene lost 0 bases and the J gene lost 3 bases, with 14 bases spanning the gap. The V gene's germline CDR1 is SGHNT and CDR2 YENEEA. The CDR3 is 17 amino acids.

The chain uses TRBV18 and TRBJ1-5; 8 nucleotides line up with TRBD1. The CDR3 is 15 amino acids. The junction had 8 bases not matched to a gene; V was cut back by 6 bases and J by 4 bases. The V gene's germline CDR1 is KGHSH and CDR2 LQKENI. This CDR3 reads CASSFGTGRNQPQHF. CDR3 coding DNA: TGTGCCAGCTCGTTCGGGACAGGTCGAAATCAGCCCCAGCATTTT.

The chain combines TRBV12-5 with TRBJ1-4; TRBD1 matches 7 bases. The CDR3 is 15 amino acids. Trimming cost V 4 bases and J 0 bases; bases outside gene matches: 2. CDR1 is LGHNT, CDR2 FRNRAP, per germline. This CDR3 reads CASGSGTATNEKLFF. CDR3 nucleotides: TGTGCTAGTGGTTCGGGGACAGCAACTAATGAAAAACTGTTTTTT.

The V call is TRBV5-1, the J call TRBJ2-5, with D perhaps TRBD2 (6 bases). CDR1 is SGHRS and CDR2 is YFSETQ in the germline V gene. V dropped 2 bases and J dropped 1 base, with 12 bases sitting between them. The CDR3 totals 15 residues. In DNA form, the CDR3 reads TGCGCCAGCAGCTTTGTGGGGGACTCCCAAGAGACCCAGTACTTC. The encoded protein is CASSFVGDSQETQYF. Full variable domain (missing parts from reference TRBV5-1 and TRBJ2-5): KAGVTQTPRYLIKTRGQQVTLSCSPISGHRSVSWYQQTPGQGLQFLFEYFSETQRNKGNFPGRFSGRQFSNSRSEMNVSTLELGDSALYLCASSFVGDSQETQYFGPGTRLLVL.

The chain is built from TRBV7-8 and TRBJ2-7; TRBD2 agrees at 9 bases. The V gene's germline CDR1 is SGHVS and CDR2 FQNEAQ. The CDR3 runs 16 residues. The junction had 10 bases not matched to a gene; V was cut back by 1 base and J by 6 bases. In DNA form, the CDR3 reads TGTGCCAGCAGCTTAGGGGAGGCGGGAGGGTTAAGCGAGCAGTACTTC. Translating it yields CASSLGEAGGLSEQYF.

The chain joins TRBV5-4 to TRBJ2-3; 7 bases match TRBD1. The CDR3 extends over 14 amino acids. Germline V gene data show CDR1 as SGHNT and CDR2 as YYREEE (reference sequence). The trim removed 6 bases at V and 2 bases at J, leaving 6 bases unmatched. CDR3 region: CASNRGLLTDTQYF. CDR3 in DNA: TGTGCCAGCAATAGGGGGCTCCTCACAGATACGCAGTATTTT.

The genes are TRBV5-6 and TRBJ2-5; D call uncertain. The CDR3 has 12 residues. The V gene lost 3 bases and the J gene lost 7 bases, with 10 bases spanning the gap. CDR1 and CDR2 (germline): SGHDT, YYEEEE. CDR3 coding DNA: TGTGCCAGCAGCTCTTTAACGACGACCCAGTACTTC. Translation gives CASSSLTTTQYF.

This clone is a singleton in its sample. The chain recombines TRBV9 with TRBJ2-7; TRBD2 matches at 9 bases. This CDR3 comprises 16 residues. Trimming cost V 3 bases and J 4 bases; bases outside gene matches: 11. From germline, CDR1 is SGDLS and CDR2 YYNGEE. For the CDR3, the DNA is TGTGCCAGCAGCGAAGGGCCGGGACTAGCAGTATACGAGCAGTACTTC. Protein sequence: CASSEGPGLAVYEQYF.

This clone was observed once. V gene TRBV7-9 combines with J gene TRBJ1-2, with 8 bases lining up with TRBD1. Germline CDR1 and CDR2: SEHNR and FQNEAQ (reference sequence). Germline trimming cut 3 bases from V and 5 bases from J; bases unmatched to any gene: 8. The CDR3 covers 15 residues. As DNA, the CDR3 is TGTGCCAGCAGCTTGACAGGGGCCCACGGGTATGGCTACACCTTC. Its protein product is CASSLTGAHGYGYTF. Filled out from reference TRBV7-9 and TRBJ1-2, the complete variable domain reads DTGVSQNPRHKITKRGQNVTFRCDPISEHNRLYWYRQTLGQGPEFLTYFQNEAQLEKSRLLSDRFSAERPKGSFSTLEIQRTEQGDSAMYLCASSLTGAHGYGYTFGSGTRLTVV.

The V call is TRBV6-5, the J call TRBJ2-5, with D unresolved. The CDR3 consists of 13 residues. Germline CDR1 MNHEY, CDR2 SVGAGI. V was trimmed by 5 bases and J by 5 bases, leaving 12 bases between them. CDR3 loop: CASSHGPPETQYF. The CDR3 nucleotides read TGTGCCAGCAGTCACGGGCCTCCGGAGACCCAGTACTTC.

The rearrangement joins TRBV5-1 to TRBJ2-5; D is undetermined. CDR1 and CDR2 (germline): SGHRS, YFSETQ. Trimming removed 3 bases from V and 7 bases from J, with 13 bases in between. This CDR3 region has 13 residues. The CDR3 loop is CASSSDGPATQYF. CDR3 nucleotides: TGCGCCAGCAGCTCGGACGGACCTGCGACCCAGTACTTC. Looking up the rest from reference TRBV5-1 and TRBJ2-5 gives the full variable domain: KAGVTQTPRYLIKTRGQQVTLSCSPISGHRSVSWYQQTPGQGLQFLFEYFSETQRNKGNFPGRFSGRQFSNSRSEMNVSTLELGDSALYLCASSSDGPATQYFGPGTRLLVL.

The chain is built from TRBV5-1 and TRBJ1-1, with D hard to call. The V gene's germline CDR1 is SGHRS and CDR2 YFSETQ. This CDR3 comprises 13 residues. With 0 bases removed from V and 7 bases from J, the gap between germline ends came to 10 bases. CDR3 loop: CASSLEFSGEAFF. The CDR3 coding sequence is TGCGCCAGCAGCTTGGAATTCTCCGGTGAAGCTTTCTTT. Supplemented by reference TRBV5-1 and TRBJ1-1, the full variable domain reads KAGVTQTPRYLIKTRGQQVTLSCSPISGHRSVSWYQQTPGQGLQFLFEYFSETQRNKGNFPGRFSGRQFSNSRSEMNVSTLELGDSALYLCASSLEFSGEAFFGQGTRLTVV.

The rearrangement joins TRBV19 to TRBJ1-5, with unresolved D. CDR1 and CDR2 from the germline V gene are LNHDA and SQIVND (reference sequence). The CDR3 runs 14 residues. Trimming left V 7 bases short and J 4 bases short, with 14 bases between. The CDR3: CASKSTGINQPQHF. For the CDR3, the DNA is TGTGCCAGTAAATCGACCGGTATTAATCAGCCCCAGCATTTT. The full variable domain, completed using reference TRBV19 and TRBJ1-5, is DGGITQSPKYLFRKEGQNVTLSCEQNLNHDAMYWYRQDPGQGLRLIYYSQIVNDFQKGDIAEGYSVSREKKESFPLTVTSAQKNPTAFYLCASKSTGINQPQHFGDGTRLSIL.

This clone was found once. The rearrangement uses TRBV30 and TRBJ2-5; D may be TRBD2 (6 bases). This CDR3 contains 14 residues. V was clipped by 4 bases and J by 1 base, with 13 bases between them. Germline V gene sequence: CDR1 GTSNPN, CDR2 SVGIG (reference sequence). CDR3 loop: CAWIPWDFQETQYF. CDR3 DNA: TGTGCCTGGATTCCTTGGGACTTCCAAGAGACCCAGTACTTC.

The gene calls are TRBV5-1 and TRBJ2-1; D may correspond to TRBD1 or TRBD2 (6 bases each). CDR3 length: 15 amino acids. V gave up 5 bases and J gave up 5 bases, with 17 bases separating them. Per germline, CDR1 SGHRS and CDR2 YFSETQ. The CDR3 DNA sequence: TGCGCCAGCAGGTCGCAAGGGGGGCCAGACAATGAGCAGTTCTTC. It encodes CASRSQGGPDNEQFF. Variable domain in full (rest from reference TRBV5-1 and TRBJ2-1): KAGVTQTPRYLIKTRGQQVTLSCSPISGHRSVSWYQQTPGQGLQFLFEYFSETQRNKGNFPGRFSGRQFSNSRSEMNVSTLELGDSALYLCASRSQGGPDNEQFFGPGTRLTVL.